This section outlines one TCR beta chain sequence together with its context. Among Cohort 3 donors, those recovered had two negative PCRs, clearance, or symptom resolution. In the original workflow: Amplified reference gene primers provided the basis for estimating nucleated cell counts. This table comes from immunoSEQ multiplex PCR, and its TCRdb copy is limited to in-frame clones, with some not included. V and J calls and clone size follow that table, whereas D and trimming were derived from the DNA. The table has fewer than 400,000 clones, roughly 86% seen once; the top ten hold more than 8.5%. This sample was included in a study of blood T cell repertoires in COVID-19. V shed 5 bases, J shed 0 bases, and the junction held 6 bases outside the gene matches. The CDR3 consists of 16 residues. The germline CDR1 and CDR2 sequences are LNHDA and SQIVND (reference sequence).

The origin of this receptor is a woman aged 18-29 years who had recovered from COVID-19. Input material: PBMCs or T cells enriched from blood (not recorded which). The chain is built from TRBV19 and TRBJ2-2, with 7 positions matching TRBD2. The CDR3: CASSPRLAANTGELFF. CDR3 DNA sequence: TGTGCCAGTAGTCCAAGACTAGCAGCGAACACCGGGGAGCTGTTTTTT.